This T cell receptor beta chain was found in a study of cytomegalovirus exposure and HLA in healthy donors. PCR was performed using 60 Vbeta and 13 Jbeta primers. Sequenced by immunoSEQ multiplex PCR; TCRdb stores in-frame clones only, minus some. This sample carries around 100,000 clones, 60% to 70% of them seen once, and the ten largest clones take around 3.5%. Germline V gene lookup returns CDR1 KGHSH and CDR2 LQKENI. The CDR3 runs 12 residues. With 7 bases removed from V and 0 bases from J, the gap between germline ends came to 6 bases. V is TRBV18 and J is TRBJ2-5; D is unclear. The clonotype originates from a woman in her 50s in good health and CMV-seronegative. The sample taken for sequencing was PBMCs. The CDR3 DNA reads TGTGCCAGCTGCCGGGACCAAGAGACCCAGTACTTC. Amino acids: CASCRDQETQYF.